Described below is a single TCR beta chain sequence and its context. The sample is drawn from a study of blood T cell repertoires in COVID-19. Authors' analysis steps: Nucleated cell counts were estimated from reference gene primer amplification. The method was immunoSEQ multiplex PCR; TCRdb's version includes in-frame clones alone and lacks a portion of them. The V and J calls and clone size were taken over from that table, and D and trimming were inferred from the DNA. This sample has about 200,000 clones, with roughly 82% found just once. The sequencing sample was made of PBMCs or T cells enriched from blood (not recorded which). The origin of this receptor is a man aged 35 to 55 with acute COVID-19.

This chain's CDR3 is CASSLFSGGETQYF. Written as DNA, the CDR3 is TGTGCCAGCAGTTTATTCTCAGGGGGAGAGACCCAGTACTTC. The chain uses TRBV27 and TRBJ2-5; 7 bases match TRBD1. V was clipped by 1 base and J by 4 bases; unmatched bases: 3. From germline, CDR1 is MNHEY and CDR2 SMNVEV (reference sequence). This CDR3 region has 14 residues.